This TCR beta chain was found in a study of CD8 T cells in ankylosing spondylitis (dated by TCRdb to 2017 to 2019). Describing the broader study: The study profiled T cell receptor beta repertoires in healthy donors and ankylosing spondylitis patients to find disease-linked TCR variants. In total, the full study cohort was made up of some 110 healthy donors and 25 or so ankylosing spondylitis patients. Peripheral blood samples were taken, and synovial fluid was additionally collected from ankylosing spondylitis patients. Overall study outcomes, separate from this receptor: Significant enrichment of the disease-linked clones was reported in matched synovial fluid samples from ankylosing spondylitis patients. Blood from ankylosing spondylitis patients appeared to be characterized by a TCR beta motif made up of several highly homologous amino acid variants. The disease-linked clones showed a CD8+ phenotype and occurred at relatively low frequencies in peripheral blood. Some motif variants were previously reported in synovial fluid and blood of reactive arthritis patients, suggesting common disease-initiation mechanisms.

CDR1 MNHEY and CDR2 SVGEGT were looked up in the germline V gene. Deletion took 6 bases off V and 5 bases off J, with a span of 13 bases between the germline ends. Inclusive of the bounding cysteine and phenylalanine, the CDR3 is 14 residues long. The entry retains the CDR3 DNA only, 42 bases that are in frame from base 1. This sample was sequenced with an Illumina HiSeq 2500. Quantitative 5'-RACE with molecular barcodes was the method used to prepare the TCR beta libraries. From the authors' description of their analysis: Disease-linked TCR variants were identified with a new computational method built on a probabilistic model of VDJ rearrangement. TCRdb took the public reads, trimmed them with fastp at Q25, ran MiXCR for clone calling and kept in-frame beta chains. When rows share a CDR3 protein, they turn into one entry using the most common DNA and genes. The V and J calls reflect TCRdb's pipeline rather than the authors' work. The sample table records around 770,000 distinct CDR3 sequences; around 20% of these occur just once. The top ten clones comprise over 15% of the sample.

Of note for this clonotype: The specificity of this receptor is unknown. Nothing much larger sits one base from this clone, and base qualities are not available.

The clonotype originates from a male donor with ankylosing spondylitis. Sequencing was done on a sample of blood, either unsorted or a sorted T cell fraction (not recorded which). Rearrangement joined TRBV6-2 or TRBV6-3 to TRBJ2-2, with TRBD2 tentatively as D gene (6 bases match). The sequenced DNA is TGTGCCAGCAGGCCCACTAGCACTACCGGGGAGCTGTTTTTT. Its protein is CASRPTSTTGELFF.